This T cell receptor (beta chain) stems from a study of cytomegalovirus exposure and HLA in healthy donors. The CDR3 sequence is 14 residues long. CDR1 and CDR2 (germline): LGHNA, YSLEER. V lost 2 bases and J lost 7, with 9 bases in between. PCR primers comprised 60 Vbeta and 13 Jbeta primers. Sequencing used immunoSEQ multiplex PCR; TCRdb keeps in-frame clones, though not all of them. This sample has some 170,000 clones, with 70% to 80% found just once. Overall study findings and caveats: A later analysis revealed that TCR association rates differed between HLA loci, peaking at DRB1 and bottoming out at HLA-C.

Points on this clone: The target antigen is unknown.

The specimen was PBMCs. The clonotype originates from a man between 35 and 55 years old in good health and CMV-seronegative. The chain carries TRBV4-3 and TRBJ1-6; D is ambiguous. The CDR3 sequence: CASSQQTQNSPLHF. CDR3 nucleotide sequence: TGCGCCAGCAGCCAACAGACACAGAATTCACCCCTCCACTTT.